The clone carrying this T cell receptor beta chain has just a few counts. All enrollees were about 18 to 89 years old and from fewer than 30 US areas. Clinical histories supplied by participants themselves formed the basis of cohort assignment. This specimen comes from a study of blood T cell repertoires in COVID-19. The wider study: The United States, Italy and Spain supplied acute and convalescent COVID-19 samples.

In the original workflow: Reference gene primer amplification yielded estimated nucleated cell counts. The assay was immunoSEQ multiplex PCR, and TCRdb's table has in-frame clones only and misses some. V and J calls and clone size come straight from that table; D and trimming were deduced from the DNA. This table has about 250,000 clones, 80% to 90% appearing once. Specimen: PBMCs or T cells enriched from blood (not recorded which). The TCR comes from a woman between 50 and 59 years old who had been exposed to COVID-19.

As DNA, the CDR3 is TGTGCCAGCAGCTTTCCCGGTTCCTACGAGCAGTACTTC. Translated, it gives CASSFPGSYEQYF. This chain uses TRBV7-9 with TRBJ2-7; no clear D. Germline CDR1 and CDR2: SEHNR and FQNEAQ (reference sequence). The CDR3 extends over 13 amino acids. V shed 3 bases and J shed 1 base, with 7 bases lying between them.